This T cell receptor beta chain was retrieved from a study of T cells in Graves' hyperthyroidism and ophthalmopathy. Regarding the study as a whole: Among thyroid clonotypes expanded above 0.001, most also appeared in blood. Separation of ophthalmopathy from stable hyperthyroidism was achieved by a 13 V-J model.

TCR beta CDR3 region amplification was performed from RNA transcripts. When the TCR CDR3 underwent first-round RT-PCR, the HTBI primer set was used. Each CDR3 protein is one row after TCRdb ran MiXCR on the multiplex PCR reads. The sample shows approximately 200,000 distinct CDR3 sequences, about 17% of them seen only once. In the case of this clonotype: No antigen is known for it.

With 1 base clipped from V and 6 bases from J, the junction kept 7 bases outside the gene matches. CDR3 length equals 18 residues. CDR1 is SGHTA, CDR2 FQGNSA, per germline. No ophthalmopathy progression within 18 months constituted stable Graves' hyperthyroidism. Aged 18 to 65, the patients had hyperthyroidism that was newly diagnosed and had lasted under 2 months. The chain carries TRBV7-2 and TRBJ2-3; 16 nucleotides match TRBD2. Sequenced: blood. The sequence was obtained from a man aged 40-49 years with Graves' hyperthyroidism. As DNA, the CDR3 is TGTGCCAGCAGCTTAGTTCCGGGACTAGCGGGGGGGTACGATACGCAGTATTTT. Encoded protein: CASSLVPGLAGGYDTQYF.